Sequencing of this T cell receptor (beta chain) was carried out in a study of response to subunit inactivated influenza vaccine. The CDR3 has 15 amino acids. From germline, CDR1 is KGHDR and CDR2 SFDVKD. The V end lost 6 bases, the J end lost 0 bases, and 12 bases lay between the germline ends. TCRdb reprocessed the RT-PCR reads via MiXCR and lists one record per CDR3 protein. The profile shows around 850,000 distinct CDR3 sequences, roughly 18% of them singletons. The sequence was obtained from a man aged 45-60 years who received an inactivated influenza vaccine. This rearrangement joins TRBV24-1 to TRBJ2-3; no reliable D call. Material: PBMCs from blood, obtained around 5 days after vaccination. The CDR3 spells CATSSWKSSTDTQYF. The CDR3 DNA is TGTGCCACCAGTAGTTGGAAATCTAGCACAGATACGCAGTATTTT.